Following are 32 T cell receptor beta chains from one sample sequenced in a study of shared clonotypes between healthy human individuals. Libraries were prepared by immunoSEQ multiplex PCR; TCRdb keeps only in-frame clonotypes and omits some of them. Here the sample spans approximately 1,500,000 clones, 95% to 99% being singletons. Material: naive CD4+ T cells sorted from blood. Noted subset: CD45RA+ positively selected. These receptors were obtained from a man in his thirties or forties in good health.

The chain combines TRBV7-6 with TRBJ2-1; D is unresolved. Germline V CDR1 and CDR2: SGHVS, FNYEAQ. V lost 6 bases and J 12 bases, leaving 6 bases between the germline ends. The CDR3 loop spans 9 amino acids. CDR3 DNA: TGTGCCAGCAGAATTAGGCAGTTCTTC. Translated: CASRIRQFF. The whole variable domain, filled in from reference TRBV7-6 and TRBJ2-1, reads GAGVSQSPRYKVTKRGQDVALRCDPISGHVSLYWYRQALGQGPEFLTYFNYEAQQDKSGLPNDRFSAERPEGSISTLTIQRTEQRDSAMYRCASRIRQFFGPGTRLTVL.

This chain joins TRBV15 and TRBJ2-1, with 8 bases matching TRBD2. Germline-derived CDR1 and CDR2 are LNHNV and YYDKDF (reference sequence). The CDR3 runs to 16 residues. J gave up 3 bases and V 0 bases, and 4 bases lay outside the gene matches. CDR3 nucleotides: TGTGCCACCAGCAGAGAAGGGACTAGGCTCTACAATGAGCAGTTCTTC. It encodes CATSREGTRLYNEQFF.

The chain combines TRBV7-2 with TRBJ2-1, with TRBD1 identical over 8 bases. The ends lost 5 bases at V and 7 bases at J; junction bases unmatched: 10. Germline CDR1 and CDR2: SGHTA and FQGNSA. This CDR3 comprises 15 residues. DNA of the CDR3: TGTGCCAGCAGCCATAACAGGGGGAATGGGAATGAGCAGTTCTTC. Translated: CASSHNRGNGNEQFF.

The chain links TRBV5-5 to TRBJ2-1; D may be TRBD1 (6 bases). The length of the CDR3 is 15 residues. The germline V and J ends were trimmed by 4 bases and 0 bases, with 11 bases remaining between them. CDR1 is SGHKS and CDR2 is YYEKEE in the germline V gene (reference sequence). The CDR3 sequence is CASSGQKSSYNEQFF. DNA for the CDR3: TGTGCCAGCAGCGGACAGAAGAGCTCCTACAATGAGCAGTTCTTC.

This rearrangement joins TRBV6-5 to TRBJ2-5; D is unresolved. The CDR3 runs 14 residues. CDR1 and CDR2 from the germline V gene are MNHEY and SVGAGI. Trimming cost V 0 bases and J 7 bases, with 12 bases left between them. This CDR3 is CASSYSPSLGTQYF. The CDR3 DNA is TGTGCCAGCAGTTACTCCCCTTCCCTAGGGACCCAGTACTTC.

The CDR3 spells CASSSGTVFYEQYF. CDR3 sequence (DNA): TGTGCCAGTAGTAGCGGGACAGTATTCTACGAGCAGTACTTC. V is TRBV19 and J is TRBJ2-7; tentative D call: TRBD1 (7 bases). This CDR3 spans 14 amino acids. The ends were cut back, 4 bases at V and 3 bases at J, with 13 bases in the middle. From germline, CDR1 is LNHDA and CDR2 SQIVND (reference sequence). Full variable domain (outside the CDR3, taken from reference TRBV19 and TRBJ2-7): DGGITQSPKYLFRKEGQNVTLSCEQNLNHDAMYWYRQDPGQGLRLIYYSQIVNDFQKGDIAEGYSVSREKKESFPLTVTSAQKNPTAFYLCASSSGTVFYEQYFGPGTRLTVT.

CDR3 region: CASSSPRGGLVSDTQYF. The CDR3 DNA follows: TGTGCCAGCAGCTCCCCCCGGGGCGGTTTGGTATCGGATACGCAGTATTTT. The chain is built from TRBV7-2 and TRBJ2-3; D possibly matches TRBD1 or TRBD2 (5 bases each). Germline V gene lookup returns CDR1 SGHTA and CDR2 FQGNSA. V gave up 4 bases and J gave up 6 bases, with 23 bases separating them. This CDR3 is 17 amino acids long.

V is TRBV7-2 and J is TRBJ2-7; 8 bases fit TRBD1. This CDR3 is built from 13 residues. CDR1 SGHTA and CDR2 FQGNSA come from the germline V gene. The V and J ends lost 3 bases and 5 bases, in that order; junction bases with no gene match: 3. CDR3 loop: CASSLLTGDEQYF. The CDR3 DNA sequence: TGTGCCAGCAGCTTGTTGACAGGGGACGAGCAGTACTTC.

CDR3 region: CASSPLAGVSREQFF. CDR3 DNA sequence: TGTGCCAGCAGCCCTCTAGCGGGAGTTTCTAGGGAGCAGTTCTTC. The V and J genes are TRBV7-9 and TRBJ2-1, with 10 bases matching TRBD2. The germline V gene encodes CDR1 SEHNR and CDR2 FQNEAQ (reference sequence). The CDR3 has 15 residues. Trimming at V came to 5 bases and at J to 10 bases, leaving 11 bases not matched to a gene.

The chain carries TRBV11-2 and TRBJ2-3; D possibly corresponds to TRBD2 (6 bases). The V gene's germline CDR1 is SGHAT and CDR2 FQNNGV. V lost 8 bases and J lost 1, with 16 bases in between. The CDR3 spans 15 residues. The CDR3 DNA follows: TGTGCCAGCTATGGGACTCTCCGAGGCACAGATACGCAGTATTTT. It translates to CASYGTLRGTDTQYF.

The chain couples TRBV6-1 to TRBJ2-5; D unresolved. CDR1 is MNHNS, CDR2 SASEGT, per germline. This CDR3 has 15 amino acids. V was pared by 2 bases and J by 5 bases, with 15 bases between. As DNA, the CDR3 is TGTGCCAGCAGTGAATTAGGACCCCCTAGGGAGACCCAGTACTTC. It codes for CASSELGPPRETQYF.

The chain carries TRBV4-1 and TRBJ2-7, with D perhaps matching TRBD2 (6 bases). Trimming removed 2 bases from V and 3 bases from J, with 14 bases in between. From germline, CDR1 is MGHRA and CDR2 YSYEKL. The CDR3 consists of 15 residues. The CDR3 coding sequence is TGCGCCAGCAGCCAATCTCAAGCGGGCCACTACGAGCAGTACTTC. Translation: CASSQSQAGHYEQYF.

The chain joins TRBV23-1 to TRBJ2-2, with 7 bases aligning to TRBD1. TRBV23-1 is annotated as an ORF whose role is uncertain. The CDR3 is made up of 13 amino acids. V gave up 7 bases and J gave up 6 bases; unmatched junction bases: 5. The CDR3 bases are TGCGCCAGCAAGACAGGGCGGCCCGGGGAGCTGTTTTTT. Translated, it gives CASKTGRPGELFF.

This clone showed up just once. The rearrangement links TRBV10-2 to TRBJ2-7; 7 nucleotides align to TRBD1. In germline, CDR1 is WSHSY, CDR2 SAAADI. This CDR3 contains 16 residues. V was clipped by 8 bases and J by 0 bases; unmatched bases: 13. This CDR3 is CASVESPGQISYEQYF. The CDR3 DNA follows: TGCGCCAGCGTTGAGTCCCCGGGACAGATCTCCTACGAGCAGTACTTC.

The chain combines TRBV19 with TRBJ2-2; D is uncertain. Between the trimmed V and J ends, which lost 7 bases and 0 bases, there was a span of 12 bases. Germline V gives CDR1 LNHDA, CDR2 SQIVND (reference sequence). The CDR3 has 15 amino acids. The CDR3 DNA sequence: TGTGCCAGTATGGGGTTACCCGCGAACACCGGGGAGCTGTTTTTT. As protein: CASMGLPANTGELFF.

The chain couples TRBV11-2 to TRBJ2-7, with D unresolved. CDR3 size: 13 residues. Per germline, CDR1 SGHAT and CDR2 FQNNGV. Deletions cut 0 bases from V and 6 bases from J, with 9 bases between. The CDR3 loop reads CASSLEAQVEQYF. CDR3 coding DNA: TGTGCCAGCAGCTTAGAGGCCCAGGTCGAGCAGTACTTC.

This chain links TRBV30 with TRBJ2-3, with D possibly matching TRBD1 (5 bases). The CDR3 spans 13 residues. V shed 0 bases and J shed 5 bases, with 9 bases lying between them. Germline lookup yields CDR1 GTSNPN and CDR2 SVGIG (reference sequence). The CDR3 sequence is CAWSVRQGDTQYF. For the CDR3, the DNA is TGTGCCTGGAGTGTTCGGCAGGGAGATACGCAGTATTTT.

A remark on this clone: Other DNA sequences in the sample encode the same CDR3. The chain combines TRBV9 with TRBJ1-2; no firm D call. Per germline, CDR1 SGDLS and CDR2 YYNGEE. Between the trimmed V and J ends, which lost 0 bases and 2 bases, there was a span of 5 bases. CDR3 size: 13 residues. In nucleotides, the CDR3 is TGTGCCAGCAGCGTAGAACAGAACTATGGCTACACCTTC. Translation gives CASSVEQNYGYTF.

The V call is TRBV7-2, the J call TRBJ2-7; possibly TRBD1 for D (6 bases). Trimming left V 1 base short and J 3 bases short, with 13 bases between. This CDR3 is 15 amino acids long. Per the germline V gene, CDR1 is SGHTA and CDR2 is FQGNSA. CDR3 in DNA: TGTGCCAGCAGCTTAGGGGGGCTAGCAAACTACGAGCAGTACTTC. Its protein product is CASSLGGLANYEQYF.

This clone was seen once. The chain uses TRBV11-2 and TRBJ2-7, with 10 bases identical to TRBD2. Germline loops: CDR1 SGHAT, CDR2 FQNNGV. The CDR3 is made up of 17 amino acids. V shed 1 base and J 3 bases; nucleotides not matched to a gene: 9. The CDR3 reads CASSLGWLAGAFYEQYF. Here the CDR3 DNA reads TGTGCCAGCAGCTTAGGGTGGCTAGCGGGAGCTTTCTACGAGCAGTACTTC.

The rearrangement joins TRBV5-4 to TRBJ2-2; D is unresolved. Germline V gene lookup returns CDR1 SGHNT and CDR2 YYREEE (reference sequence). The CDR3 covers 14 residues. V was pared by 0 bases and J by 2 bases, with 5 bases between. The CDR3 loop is CASSLAFNTGELFF. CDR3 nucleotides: TGTGCCAGCAGCTTGGCCTTCAACACCGGGGAGCTGTTTTTT.

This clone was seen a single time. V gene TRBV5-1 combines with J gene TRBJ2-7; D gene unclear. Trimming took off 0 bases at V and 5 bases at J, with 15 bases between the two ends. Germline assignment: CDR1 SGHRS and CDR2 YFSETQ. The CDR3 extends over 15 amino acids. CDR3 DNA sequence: TGCGCCAGCAGCTTGGCCAAGGAAGGGATCGACGAGCAGTACTTC. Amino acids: CASSLAKEGIDEQYF.

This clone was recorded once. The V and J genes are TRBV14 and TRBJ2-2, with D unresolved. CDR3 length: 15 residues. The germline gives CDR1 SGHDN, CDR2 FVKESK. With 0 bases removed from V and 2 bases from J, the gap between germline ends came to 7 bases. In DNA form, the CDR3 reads TGTGCCAGCAGCCAAGATCACTTAAACACCGGGGAGCTGTTTTTT. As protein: CASSQDHLNTGELFF.

CDR3 sequence: CATQDLKSSYEQYF. The CDR3 nucleotides are TGTGCCACACAGGACCTAAAAAGCTCCTACGAGCAGTACTTC. This chain uses TRBV15 with TRBJ2-7, with D perhaps TRBD1 (5 bases). The CDR3 is made up of 14 amino acids. The V end lost 9 bases, the J end lost 0 bases, and 15 bases lay between the germline ends. Germline V gene lookup returns CDR1 LNHNV and CDR2 YYDKDF (reference sequence).

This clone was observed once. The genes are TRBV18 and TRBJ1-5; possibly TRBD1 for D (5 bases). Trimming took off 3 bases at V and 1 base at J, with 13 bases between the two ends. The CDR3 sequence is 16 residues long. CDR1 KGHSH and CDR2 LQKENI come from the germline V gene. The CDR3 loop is CASSPTGGGSNQPQHF. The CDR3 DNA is TGTGCCAGCTCACCGACGGGTGGGGGGAGCAATCAGCCCCAGCATTTT.

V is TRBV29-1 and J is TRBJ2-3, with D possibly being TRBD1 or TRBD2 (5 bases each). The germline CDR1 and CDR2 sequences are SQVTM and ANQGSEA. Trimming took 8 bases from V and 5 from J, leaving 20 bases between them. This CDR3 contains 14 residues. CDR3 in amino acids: CSFLGGARGDTQYF. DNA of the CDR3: TGCAGCTTCCTAGGTGGGGCCCGGGGAGATACGCAGTATTTT.

The CDR3 nucleotides are TGTGCCAGCAGCTCTTTAGGACAGCTTGGAACTGAAGCTTTCTTT. This encodes CASSSLGQLGTEAFF. The chain has TRBV7-9 and TRBJ1-1; D might be TRBD1 (6 bases). The CDR3 has 15 residues. The V gene lost 4 bases and the J gene lost 5 bases, with 17 bases spanning the gap. In germline, CDR1 is SEHNR, CDR2 FQNEAQ (reference sequence).

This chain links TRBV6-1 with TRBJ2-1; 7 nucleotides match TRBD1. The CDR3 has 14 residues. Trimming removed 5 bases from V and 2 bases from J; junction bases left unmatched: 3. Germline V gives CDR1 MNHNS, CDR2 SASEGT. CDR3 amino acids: CASSKTGAYNEQFF. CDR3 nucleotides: TGTGCCAGCAGTAAAACAGGGGCCTACAATGAGCAGTTCTTC.

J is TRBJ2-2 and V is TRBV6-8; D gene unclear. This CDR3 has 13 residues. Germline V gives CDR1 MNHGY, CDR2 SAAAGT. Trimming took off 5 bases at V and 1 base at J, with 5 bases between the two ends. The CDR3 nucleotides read TGTGCCAGCAGTCTGAAGAACACCGGGGAGCTGTTTTTT. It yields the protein CASSLKNTGELFF.

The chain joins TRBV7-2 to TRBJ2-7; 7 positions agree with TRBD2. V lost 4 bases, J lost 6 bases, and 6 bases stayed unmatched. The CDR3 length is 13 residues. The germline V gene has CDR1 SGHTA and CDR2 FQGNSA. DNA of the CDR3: TGTGCCAGCAGCTCCCAGCGGGATGGCGAGCAGTACTTC. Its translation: CASSSQRDGEQYF.

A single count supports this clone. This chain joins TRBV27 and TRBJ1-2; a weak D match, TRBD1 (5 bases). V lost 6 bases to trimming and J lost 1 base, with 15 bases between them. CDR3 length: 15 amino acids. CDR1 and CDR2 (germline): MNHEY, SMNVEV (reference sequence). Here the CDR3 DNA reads TGTGCCAGCAGCCGAGCCGGGGGAATTAACTATGGCTACACCTTC. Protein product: CASSRAGGINYGYTF.

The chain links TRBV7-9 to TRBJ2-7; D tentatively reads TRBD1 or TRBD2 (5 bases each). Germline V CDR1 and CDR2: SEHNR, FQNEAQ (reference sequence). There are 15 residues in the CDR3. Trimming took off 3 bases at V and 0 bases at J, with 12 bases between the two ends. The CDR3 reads CASSFGTESSYEQYF. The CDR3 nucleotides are TGTGCCAGCAGCTTTGGGACGGAGAGCTCCTACGAGCAGTACTTC.